This entry features one T cell receptor (beta chain) sequence. The specificity of this receptor is unknown. The final CDR3 position lacks the conserved phenylalanine or tryptophan, pointing to a likely read error. The data derive from a study of breast tumors, draining lymph nodes, adjacent tissues (dated by TCRdb to about 2016). As for the study more broadly: The study compared TCR beta repertoires across tumor, adjacent nontumor tissue and axillary lymph nodes from breast cancer patients. In human breast cancer, the study set out to evaluate how tumor, surrounding tissue and draining lymph node repertoires relate to one another and whether T cells may move between these sites. General study outcomes and caveats: The data were judged consistent with most tumor T cells deriving from the lymph node and then expanding within tumor tissue. T-cell repertoire diversity in tumors was found to be lower than in lymph nodes but higher than in nontumor tissue, and preferential V and J gene usage was observed. In luminal-like breast cancer, tumor and nontumor tissue repertoires resembled each other significantly more than in basal-like breast cancer. Rather than being directly demonstrated, the conclusion that tumor T cells originate in lymph nodes was presented as consistent with a hypothesis.

TCRdb shows the sequencer as Illumina HiSeq 2000. Multiplex PCR amplification was used to generate the TCR beta chain libraries. High-throughput sequencing was used to analyze the amplified TCR beta chain products. TCRdb reworked the public reads: Q25 trimming with fastp, MiXCR clone assembly, productive beta chains retained. Under each unique CDR3 protein, matching rows form one entry showing the most common genes and DNA. The sample table lists about 140,000 distinct CDR3 sequences, about 20% of them with a count of one. Together, the top ten hold roughly 2.5% of the sample. The lymph node samples were taken from the axillary draining lymph nodes of breast cancer patients. The germline V gene provides CDR1 MDHEN and CDR2 SYDVKM. The CDR3 region is 18 residues in length, termini included. CDR3 DNA only is kept here, 54 bases in frame from base 1. Cut back by 5 bases and 8 bases, the V and J ends lie 25 bases apart.

The rearranged segments are TRBV28 and TRBJ1-6; TRBD1 is possibly the D segment (5 matching bases). Sequenced: axillary lymph node tissue. The sequence came from a female donor with breast cancer. Some clones in this sample may be carry-over from other donors' samples. The encoded CDR3 is CASSPSGDRLIWDSPLHC. The DNA sequence reads TGTGCCAGCAGTCCCTCGGGGGATAGGCTCATTTGGGATTCACCCCTCCACTGT.